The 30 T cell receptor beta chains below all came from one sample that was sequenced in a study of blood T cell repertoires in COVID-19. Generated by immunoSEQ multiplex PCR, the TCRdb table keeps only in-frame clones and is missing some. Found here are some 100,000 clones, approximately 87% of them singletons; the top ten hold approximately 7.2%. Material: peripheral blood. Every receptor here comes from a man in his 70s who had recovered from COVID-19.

CDR3 bases: TGTGCCAGCAGCGCTACCGGGACTAGCGGGAGGGCCGGCCCAGATACGCAGTATTTT. Protein sequence: CASSATGTSGRAGPDTQYF. J is TRBJ2-3 and V is TRBV9; 16 nucleotides align to TRBD2. The CDR3 contains 19 residues. Germline CDR1 is SGDLS and CDR2 is YYNGEE. Trimming cost V 3 bases and J 4 bases; bases outside gene matches: 11.

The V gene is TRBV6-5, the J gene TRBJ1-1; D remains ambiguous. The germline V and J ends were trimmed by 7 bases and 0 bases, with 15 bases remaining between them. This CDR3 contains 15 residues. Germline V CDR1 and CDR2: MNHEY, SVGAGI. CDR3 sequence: CASTRGGSMNTEAFF. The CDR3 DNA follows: TGTGCCAGCACCCGGGGTGGCAGTATGAACACTGAAGCTTTCTTT.

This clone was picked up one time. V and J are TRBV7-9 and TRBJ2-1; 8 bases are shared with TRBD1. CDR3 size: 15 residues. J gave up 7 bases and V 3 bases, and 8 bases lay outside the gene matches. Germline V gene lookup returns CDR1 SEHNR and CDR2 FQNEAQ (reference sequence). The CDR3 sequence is CASSLTGASRNEQFF. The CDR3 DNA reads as TGTGCCAGCAGCTTGACAGGGGCGTCGCGGAATGAGCAGTTCTTC.

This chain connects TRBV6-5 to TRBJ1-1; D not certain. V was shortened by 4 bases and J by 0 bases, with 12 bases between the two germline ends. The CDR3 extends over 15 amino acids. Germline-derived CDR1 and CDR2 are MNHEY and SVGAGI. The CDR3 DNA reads TGTGCCAGCAGTTTTCGAGGCGGTTTGAACACTGAAGCTTTCTTT. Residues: CASSFRGGLNTEAFF.

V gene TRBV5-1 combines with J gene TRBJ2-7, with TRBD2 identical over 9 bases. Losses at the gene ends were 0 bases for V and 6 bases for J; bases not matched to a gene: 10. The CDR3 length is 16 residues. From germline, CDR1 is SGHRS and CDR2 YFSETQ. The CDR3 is CASSLGVAGATGEQYF. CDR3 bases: TGCGCCAGCAGCTTGGGGGTAGCGGGAGCAACGGGCGAGCAGTACTTC.

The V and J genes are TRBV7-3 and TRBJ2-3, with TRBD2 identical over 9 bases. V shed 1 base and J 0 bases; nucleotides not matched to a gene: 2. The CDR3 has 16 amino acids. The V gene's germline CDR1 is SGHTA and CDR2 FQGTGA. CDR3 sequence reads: CASSLSAGGSTDTQYF. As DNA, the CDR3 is TGTGCCAGCAGCTTAAGCGCGGGAGGGAGCACAGATACGCAGTATTTT.

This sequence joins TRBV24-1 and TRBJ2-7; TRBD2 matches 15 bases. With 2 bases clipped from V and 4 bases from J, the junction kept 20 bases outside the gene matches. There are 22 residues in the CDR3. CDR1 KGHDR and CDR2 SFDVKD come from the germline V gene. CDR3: CATSDSTPKPGLAGGRLYEQYF. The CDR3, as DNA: TGTGCCACCAGTGATTCCACACCCAAACCGGGACTAGCGGGAGGAAGGCTGTACGAGCAGTACTTC.

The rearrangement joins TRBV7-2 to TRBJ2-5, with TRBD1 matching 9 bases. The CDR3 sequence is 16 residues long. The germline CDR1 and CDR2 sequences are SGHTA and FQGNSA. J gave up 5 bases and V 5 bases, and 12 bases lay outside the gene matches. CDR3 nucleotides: TGTGCCAGCAGCCCTATGTCGGGACAGGGCGGCGAGACCCAGTACTTC. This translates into CASSPMSGQGGETQYF.

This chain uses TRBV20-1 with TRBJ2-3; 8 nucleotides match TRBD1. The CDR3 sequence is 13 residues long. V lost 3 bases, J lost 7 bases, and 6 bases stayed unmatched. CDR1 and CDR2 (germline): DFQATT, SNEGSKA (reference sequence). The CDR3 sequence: CSASAGGAYTQYF. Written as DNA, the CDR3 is TGCAGTGCTAGTGCAGGGGGCGCGTATACGCAGTATTTT.

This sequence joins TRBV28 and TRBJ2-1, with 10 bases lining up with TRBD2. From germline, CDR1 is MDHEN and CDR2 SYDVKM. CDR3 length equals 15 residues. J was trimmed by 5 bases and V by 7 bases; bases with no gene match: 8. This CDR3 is CASITSGMDDNEQFF. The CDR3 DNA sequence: TGTGCCAGCATTACTAGCGGGATGGATGACAATGAGCAGTTCTTC.

In DNA form, the CDR3 reads TGTGCCAGCAGCGTAGCGACTGATAATTCACCCCTCCACTTT. Protein: CASSVATDNSPLHF. The J gene is TRBJ1-6, the V gene TRBV9; D unresolved. Per the germline V gene, CDR1 is SGDLS and CDR2 is YYNGEE. This CDR3 is 14 amino acids long. V was pared by 0 bases and J by 5 bases, with 6 bases between.

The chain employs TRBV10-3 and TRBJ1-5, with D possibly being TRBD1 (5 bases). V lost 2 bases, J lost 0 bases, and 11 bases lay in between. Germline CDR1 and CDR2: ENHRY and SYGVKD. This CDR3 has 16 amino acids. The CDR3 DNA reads TGTGCCATCAGTGAGAGAGGACAATATAGCAATCAGCCCCAGCATTTT. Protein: CAISERGQYSNQPQHF.

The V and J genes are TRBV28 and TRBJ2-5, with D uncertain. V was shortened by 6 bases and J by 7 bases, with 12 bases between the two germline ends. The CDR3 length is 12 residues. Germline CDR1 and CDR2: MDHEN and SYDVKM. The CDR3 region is CASREESGTQYF. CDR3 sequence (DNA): TGTGCCAGCAGAGAGGAATCGGGGACCCAGTACTTC.

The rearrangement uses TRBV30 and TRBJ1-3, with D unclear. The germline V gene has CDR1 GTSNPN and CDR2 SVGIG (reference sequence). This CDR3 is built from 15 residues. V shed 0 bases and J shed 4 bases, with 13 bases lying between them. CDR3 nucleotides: TGTGCCTGGAGTGTAAGCGGGAATTACGGAAACACCATATATTTT. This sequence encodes CAWSVSGNYGNTIYF.

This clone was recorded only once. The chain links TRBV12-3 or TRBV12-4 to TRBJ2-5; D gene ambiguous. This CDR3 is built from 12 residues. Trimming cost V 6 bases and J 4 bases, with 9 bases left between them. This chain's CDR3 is CASSGLSETQYF. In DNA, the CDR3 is TGTGCCAGCAGCGGGTTGTCAGAGACCCAGTACTTC.

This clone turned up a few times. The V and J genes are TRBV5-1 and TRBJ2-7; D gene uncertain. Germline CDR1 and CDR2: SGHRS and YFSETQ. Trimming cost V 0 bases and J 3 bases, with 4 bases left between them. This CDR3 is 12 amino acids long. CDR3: CASSLGDYEQYF. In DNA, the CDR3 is TGCGCCAGCAGCTTGGGAGACTACGAGCAGTACTTC.

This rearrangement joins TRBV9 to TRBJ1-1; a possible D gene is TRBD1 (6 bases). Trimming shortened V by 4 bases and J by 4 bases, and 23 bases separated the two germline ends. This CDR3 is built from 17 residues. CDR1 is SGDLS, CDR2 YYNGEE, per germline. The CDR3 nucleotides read TGTGCCAGCAGCTCACCCCTGGGGGGGGCCGGGGGCACTGAAGCTTTCTTT. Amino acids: CASSSPLGGAGGTEAFF.

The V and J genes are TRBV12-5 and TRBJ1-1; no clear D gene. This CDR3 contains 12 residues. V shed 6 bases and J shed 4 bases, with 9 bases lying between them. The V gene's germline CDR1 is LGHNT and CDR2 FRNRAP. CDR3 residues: CASGPSPTEAFF. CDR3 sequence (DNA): TGTGCTAGTGGCCCCTCCCCCACTGAAGCTTTCTTT.

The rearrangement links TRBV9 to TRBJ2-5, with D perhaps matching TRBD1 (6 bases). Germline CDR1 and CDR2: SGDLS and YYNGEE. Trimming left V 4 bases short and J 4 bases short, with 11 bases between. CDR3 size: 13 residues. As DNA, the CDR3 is TGTGCCAGCAGCTCAGAAGGGGGAGAGACCCAGTACTTC. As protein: CASSSEGGETQYF. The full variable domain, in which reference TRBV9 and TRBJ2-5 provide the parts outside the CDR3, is DSGVTQTPKHLITATGQRVTLRCSPRSGDLSVYWYQQSLDQGLQFLIQYYNGEERAKGNILERFSAQQFPDLHSELNLSSLELGDSALYFCASSSEGGETQYFGPGTRLLVL.

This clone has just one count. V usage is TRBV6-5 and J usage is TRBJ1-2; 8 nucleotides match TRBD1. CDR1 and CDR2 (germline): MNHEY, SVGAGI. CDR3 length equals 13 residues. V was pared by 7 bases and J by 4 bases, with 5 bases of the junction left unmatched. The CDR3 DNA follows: TGTGCCAGCACCAGGGGGCTGGGCTATGGCTACACCTTC. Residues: CASTRGLGYGYTF.

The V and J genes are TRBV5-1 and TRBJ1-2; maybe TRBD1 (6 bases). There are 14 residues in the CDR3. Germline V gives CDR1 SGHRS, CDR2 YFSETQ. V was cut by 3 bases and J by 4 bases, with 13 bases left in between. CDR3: CASSSRGSGYGYTF. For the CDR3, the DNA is TGCGCCAGCAGCTCTAGGGGGTCGGGCTATGGCTACACCTTC.

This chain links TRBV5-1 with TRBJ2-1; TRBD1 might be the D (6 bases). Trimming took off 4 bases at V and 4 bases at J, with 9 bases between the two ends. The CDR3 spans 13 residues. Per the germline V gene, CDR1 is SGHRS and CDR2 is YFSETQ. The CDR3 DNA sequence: TGCGCCAGCAGCACGGACAGATACAATGAGCAGTTCTTC. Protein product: CASSTDRYNEQFF.

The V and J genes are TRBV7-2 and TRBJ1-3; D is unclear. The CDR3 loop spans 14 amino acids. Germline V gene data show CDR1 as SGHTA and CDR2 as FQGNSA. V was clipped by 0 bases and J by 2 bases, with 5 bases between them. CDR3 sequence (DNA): TGTGCCAGCAGCTTAGCCGGGGCTGGAAACACCATATATTTT. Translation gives CASSLAGAGNTIYF.

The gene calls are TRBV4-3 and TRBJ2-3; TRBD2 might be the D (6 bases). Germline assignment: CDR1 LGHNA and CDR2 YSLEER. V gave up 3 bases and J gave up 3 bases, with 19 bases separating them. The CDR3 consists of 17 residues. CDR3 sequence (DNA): TGCGCCAGCAGCCAGGACTATAGGGGAGGTGGGACAGATACGCAGTATTTT. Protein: CASSQDYRGGGTDTQYF.

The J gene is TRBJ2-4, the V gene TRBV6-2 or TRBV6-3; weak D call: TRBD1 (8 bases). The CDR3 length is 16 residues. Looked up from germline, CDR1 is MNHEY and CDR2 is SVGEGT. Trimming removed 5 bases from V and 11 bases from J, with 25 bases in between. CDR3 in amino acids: CASSPQGARESPLQYF. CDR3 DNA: TGTGCCAGCAGTCCGCAGGGGGCGCGGGAGTCCCCTCTTCAGTACTTC.

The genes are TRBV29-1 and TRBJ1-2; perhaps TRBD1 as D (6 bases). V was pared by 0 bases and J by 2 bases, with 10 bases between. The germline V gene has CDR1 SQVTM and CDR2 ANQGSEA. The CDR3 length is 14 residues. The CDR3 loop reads CSVEDPQGNYGYTF. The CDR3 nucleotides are TGCAGCGTTGAAGATCCACAGGGCAACTATGGCTACACCTTC.

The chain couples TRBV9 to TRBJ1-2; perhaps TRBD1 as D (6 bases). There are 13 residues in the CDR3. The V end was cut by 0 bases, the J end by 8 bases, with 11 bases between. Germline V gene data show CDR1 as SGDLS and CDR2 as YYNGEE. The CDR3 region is CASSVEGVRGYTF. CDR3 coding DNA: TGTGCCAGCAGCGTAGAGGGGGTGCGGGGCTACACCTTC.

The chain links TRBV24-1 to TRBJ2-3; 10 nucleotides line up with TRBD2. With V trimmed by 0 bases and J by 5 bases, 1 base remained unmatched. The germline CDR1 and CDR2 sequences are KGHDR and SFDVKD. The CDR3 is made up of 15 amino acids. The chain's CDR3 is CATSDLSGRGDTQYF. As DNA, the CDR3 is TGTGCCACCAGTGATTTGAGCGGGAGGGGAGATACGCAGTATTTT.

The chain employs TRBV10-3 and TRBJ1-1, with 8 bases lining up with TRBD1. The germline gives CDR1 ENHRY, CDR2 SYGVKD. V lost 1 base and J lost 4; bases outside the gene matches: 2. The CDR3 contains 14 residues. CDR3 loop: CAISELQGGTEAFF. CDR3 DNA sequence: TGTGCCATCAGTGAGTTACAGGGGGGCACTGAAGCTTTCTTT.

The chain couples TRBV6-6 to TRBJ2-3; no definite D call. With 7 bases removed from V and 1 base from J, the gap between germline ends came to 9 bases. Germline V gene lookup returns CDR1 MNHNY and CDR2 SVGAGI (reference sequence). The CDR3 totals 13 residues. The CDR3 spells CASMEWGTDTQYF. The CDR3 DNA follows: TGTGCCAGCATGGAGTGGGGCACAGATACGCAGTATTTT.